Listed below are T cell receptor beta chains from one sample, sequenced in a study of T-cell memory formation after mild COVID-19. TCRdb independently ran MiXCR on the 5' RACE reads; one entry per CDR3 protein. The table includes about 560,000 distinct CDR3 sequences, about a sixth detected once. Sequenced input: PBMCs or a T cell subset sorted from them (not recorded which). Receptor source: an adult woman who had mild COVID-19 (a few samples of this study predate the infection). Cell type and time point are not known. Both conserved end residues are part of each CDR3. The D gene is left open where the match is weak. Clone size appears in some rows only: once, few, many, or a class for an expanded clone.

D	V	J	size	CDR3	DNA
-	TRBV7-2	TRBJ2-1	-	CASSPGGKGGEQFF	TGTGCCAGCAGCCCCGGCGGGAAGGGGGGTGAGCAGTTCTTC
-	TRBV2	TRBJ2-5	few	CASSEDGGTTLMTQYF	TGTGCCAGCAGTGAGGATGGGGGGACAACCTTGATGACCCAGTACTTC
-	TRBV29-1	TRBJ2-3	few	CSVEIGRRDTQYF	TGCAGCGTTGAGATTGGCCGCAGGGATACGCAGTATTTT
-	TRBV13	TRBJ2-7	-	CASSSNHEGWAGLYF	TGTGCCAGCAGCTCCAATCACGAGGGGTGGGCCGGCTTGTACTTC
TRBD1	TRBV7-2	TRBJ1-2	few	CASSRQGQNYGYTF	TGTGCCAGCAGCCGCCAGGGACAGAACTATGGCTACACCTTC
TRBD1	TRBV12-3/TRBV12-4	TRBJ2-1	many	CASSVPGQGVGEQFF	TGTGCCAGCAGTGTTCCGGGACAGGGGGTTGGTGAGCAGTTCTTC
-	TRBV5-1	TRBJ2-2	few	CASSLAGQQSGELFF	TGCGCCAGCAGCTTGGCCGGACAACAGTCCGGGGAGCTGTTTTTT
TRBD1	TRBV7-9	TRBJ1-2	few	CASSLSQGAKYGYTF	TGTGCCAGCAGCTTATCTCAGGGGGCGAAATATGGCTACACCTTC
-	TRBV6-2/TRBV6-3	TRBJ2-3	-	CASSYSLAVGGTDTQYF	TGTGCCAGCAGTTATTCCCTAGCCGTGGGGGGCACAGATACGCAGTATTTT
-	TRBV30	TRBJ2-7	few	CAWSVRVYSESSYEQYF	TGTGCCTGGAGTGTACGGGTGTACAGCGAAAGCTCCTACGAGCAGTACTTC
-	TRBV7-2	TRBJ2-7	few	CASSSWTDSYEQYF	TGTGCCAGCAGCTCTTGGACAGACTCCTACGAGCAGTACTTC
TRBD1	TRBV5-6	TRBJ2-1	few	CASSDPGQGNEQFF	TGTGCCAGCAGCGACCCGGGACAGGGCAATGAGCAGTTCTTC
-	TRBV5-4	TRBJ1-1	-	CASSQIQGNTEAFF	TGTGCCAGCAGCCAGATACAGGGGAACACTGAAGCTTTCTTT
TRBD2	TRBV7-2	TRBJ2-1	-	CASSWGLEVVSEQFF	TGTGCCAGCAGCTGGGGACTAGAGGTGGTGAGTGAGCAGTTCTTC
-	TRBV6-6	TRBJ1-1	-	CASFAGSEAFF	TGTGCCAGCTTCGCGGGCAGTGAAGCTTTCTTT
-	TRBV7-8	TRBJ2-5	once	CASSGPQTQYF	TGTGCCAGCAGCGGGCCACAGACCCAGTACTTC
-	TRBV12-3/TRBV12-4	TRBJ2-7	-	CASSSPLRGSYEQYF	TGTGCCAGCAGCTCACCTCTGAGGGGCTCCTACGAGCAGTACTTC
-	TRBV6-5	TRBJ2-7	-	CASSSGAYIYEQYF	TGTGCCAGCAGTTCCGGGGCCTATATCTACGAGCAGTACTTC
-	TRBV25-1	TRBJ2-1	few	CASSEWGANEQFF	TGTGCCAGCAGTGAATGGGGGGCGAATGAGCAGTTCTTC
-	TRBV20-1	TRBJ1-2	many	CSARDEEGNGYTF	TGCAGTGCTAGAGATGAGGAGGGTAATGGCTACACCTTC
TRBD1	TRBV10-3	TRBJ2-5	few	CAIAALDRVRETQYF	TGTGCCATCGCCGCCTTAGACAGGGTGAGAGAGACCCAGTACTTC
-	TRBV20-1	TRBJ1-4	-	CSAETAATNEKLFF	TGCAGTGCTGAAACGGCTGCAACTAATGAAAAACTGTTTTTT
TRBD1	TRBV20-1	TRBJ2-3	-	CSARDPGQGQDTQYF	TGCAGTGCTAGAGACCCCGGACAGGGCCAAGATACGCAGTATTTT
TRBD1	TRBV7-9	TRBJ1-2	-	CASSSTGQVYGYTF	TGTGCCAGCAGCTCCACGGGACAGGTCTATGGCTACACCTTC
TRBD2	TRBV12-5	TRBJ2-7	-	CASGLGLAGVGEQYF	TGTGCTAGTGGTTTGGGACTAGCGGGAGTGGGGGAGCAGTACTTC
-	TRBV23-1	TRBJ2-1	few	CASSQFGRGQGKFF	TGCGCCAGCAGTCAATTTGGGCGGGGCCAGGGGAAGTTCTTC
-	TRBV25-1	TRBJ2-1	-	CASSVTSLGEQFF	TGTGCCAGCAGTGTGACTAGTCTCGGTGAGCAGTTCTTC
-	TRBV4-2	TRBJ2-5	few	CASSQGSGAGETQYF	TGTGCCAGCAGCCAAGGATCGGGAGCGGGTGAGACCCAGTACTTC
TRBD2	TRBV5-1	TRBJ2-3	many	CASRLQGAGSTDTQYF	TGCGCCAGCAGACTCCAAGGAGCGGGAAGCACAGATACGCAGTATTTT
-	TRBV20-1	TRBJ2-2	-	CSARGPEPGELFF	TGCAGTGCTAGAGGACCCGAACCAGGGGAGCTGTTTTTT
TRBD2	TRBV7-2	TRBJ2-3	-	CASSLLWLAASTDTQYF	TGTGCCAGCAGCTTACTGTGGCTAGCGGCTAGCACAGATACGCAGTATTTT
-	TRBV6-2/TRBV6-3	TRBJ2-1	few	CASRNGHLYNEQFF	TGTGCCAGCAGAAACGGACACCTCTACAATGAGCAGTTCTTC
-	TRBV29-1	TRBJ2-7	few	CSVGAGSSYEQYF	TGCAGCGTTGGGGCAGGGAGCTCCTACGAGCAGTACTTC
TRBD1	TRBV7-8	TRBJ2-1	-	CASSVRDRATYNEQFF	TGTGCCAGCAGCGTACGGGACAGGGCGACCTACAATGAGCAGTTCTTC
-	TRBV4-3	TRBJ2-2	few	CASSQVYSGGELFF	TGCGCCAGCAGCCAAGTATATTCTGGCGGGGAGCTGTTTTTT
TRBD1	TRBV27	TRBJ1-5	once	CASSLMGQGARRHQPQHF	TGTGCCAGCAGTTTAATGGGACAGGGGGCACGGCGACACCAGCCCCAGCATTTT
-	TRBV13	TRBJ1-1	-	CASSVARSFPEAFF	TGTGCCAGCAGCGTGGCCCGCTCCTTTCCTGAAGCTTTCTTT
-	TRBV3-1	TRBJ2-5	few	CASTPLGSGRGETQYF	TGTGCCAGCACCCCGCTGGGGAGCGGAAGAGGAGAGACCCAGTACTTC
TRBD2	TRBV10-3	TRBJ2-3	-	CAIKSSGRGLGTDTQYF	TGTGCCATCAAATCAAGCGGGAGGGGTCTGGGAACAGATACGCAGTATTTT
TRBD2	TRBV6-5	TRBJ2-1	-	CASSYSGGRLAEQFF	TGTGCCAGCAGTTACTCTGGCGGGAGGCTGGCTGAGCAGTTCTTC
-	TRBV30	TRBJ2-7	few	CAWSPPGRDPSYEQYF	TGTGCCTGGAGTCCCCCCGGCCGGGACCCCTCCTACGAGCAGTACTTC
TRBD1	TRBV4-1	TRBJ2-7	-	CASSLGTGISYEQYF	TGCGCCAGCAGCCTAGGGACAGGGATCTCCTACGAGCAGTACTTC
-	TRBV15	TRBJ2-3	few	CATNSLVSVSDTQYF	TGTGCCACCAACAGTCTAGTTTCGGTTTCCGATACGCAGTATTTT
-	TRBV5-6	TRBJ1-5	-	CASSKDSRNQPQHF	TGTGCCAGCAGTAAGGACAGTCGGAATCAGCCCCAGCATTTT
-	TRBV29-1	TRBJ2-3	-	CSVTPSTDTQYF	TGCAGCGTAACACCCAGCACAGATACGCAGTATTTT
-	TRBV27	TRBJ1-1	few	CASSLGMGAPNTEAFF	TGTGCCAGCAGTTTAGGTATGGGGGCTCCGAACACTGAAGCTTTCTTT
-	TRBV9	TRBJ2-1	few	CASSVGGNNEQFF	TGTGCCAGCAGCGTAGGGGGGAACAATGAGCAGTTCTTC
-	TRBV27	TRBJ2-3	few	CASSWADTQYF	TGTGCCAGCAGTTGGGCAGATACGCAGTATTTT
-	TRBV27	TRBJ2-7	-	CASRRRDFHHEQYF	TGTGCCAGCAGACGCAGGGACTTCCATCACGAGCAGTACTTC
-	TRBV7-6	TRBJ1-1	-	CASSLVVGQPNTEAFF	TGTGCCAGCAGCTTAGTAGTAGGGCAGCCGAACACTGAAGCTTTCTTT
-	TRBV9	TRBJ2-7	-	CASSVDGDGYEQYF	TGTGCCAGCAGCGTAGACGGAGACGGGTACGAGCAGTACTTC
-	TRBV12-3/TRBV12-4	TRBJ1-4	-	CASSEDGGRRNEKLFF	TGTGCCAGCTCCGAGGATGGGGGTCGGAGAAATGAAAAACTGTTTTTT
-	TRBV12-3/TRBV12-4	TRBJ1-6	few	CASSFAPDSPLHF	TGTGCCAGCAGTTTCGCCCCGGATTCACCCCTCCACTTT
TRBD2	TRBV5-4	TRBJ2-7	-	CACAGGVTYEQYF	TGTGCCTGCGCGGGGGGGGTGACCTACGAGCAGTACTTC
-	TRBV5-6	TRBJ2-2	many	CASSFRGTGYTGELFF	TGTGCCAGCAGCTTTAGGGGGACGGGGTACACCGGGGAGCTGTTTTTT
TRBD1	TRBV25-1	TRBJ1-1	-	CASSVTGGWTEAFF	TGTGCCAGCAGTGTAACAGGGGGATGGACTGAAGCTTTCTTT
-	TRBV25-1	TRBJ2-4	-	CASSDVDGGAKNIQYF	TGTGCCAGCAGTGACGTCGACGGCGGAGCCAAAAACATTCAGTACTTC